This TCR beta chain emerged from a study of naive and memory T cell subsets (dated by TCRdb to 2016 to 2017). Broadly, across the study: According to the figure summarizing the samples, there were ten or so blood donors, 7 tuberculin skin test biopsies and 3 saline control biopsies. PCR2 was typically run as a SYBR Green qPCR and stopped at a set threshold, although low-input samples could use end-point PCR of about 6 cycles instead. Skin biopsies were taken from tuberculin skin test sites or from saline-injected control sites and were processed for RNA extraction as described before.

Beyond this particular receptor, the publication reports: The larger number of TCRs found at tuberculin skin test sites was interpreted as T cell infiltration of a delayed type IV hypersensitivity reaction. TCR sequences were reportedly recovered from both types of skin biopsy, with far more TCRs being found at tuberculin skin test sites. The RNA-based method was acknowledged as potentially sensitive to TCR transcript changes with T cell activation and differentiation. The paper did not give details on skin biopsy collection and RNA processing but referred to earlier studies for those details.

Interpreted using the paper, the treatment or condition label stands for: skin biopsy from PPD injection site in Mantoux-positive individual. The study described a robust, sensitive protocol for amplifying, sequencing and analyzing TCRs, using 3' ligation of a UMI-containing oligonucleotide to TCR cDNA. Tuberculin skin test biopsies came from sites injected with PPD in individuals with a positive Mantoux test. Before reverse transcription, total RNA that had not been cell sorted was treated with RQ1 DNase, with a target input of about 1 to 1000 ng. Libraries were prepared from skin biopsies and whole blood so that pipeline robustness could be tested in samples in which T cells form a minority population. From its cysteine to its phenylalanine, the CDR3 spans 14 amino acids. Solely the CDR3 DNA is kept, with 42 bases framed from the first base. According to the germline V gene, CDR1 reads SNHLY and CDR2 reads FYNNEI. Deletion took 10 bases off V and 1 base off J, with a span of 16 bases between the germline ends.

This clonotype has at least ten counts. The antigen it binds to is not known. Base-call qualities are not available, and no considerably larger clone is one nucleotide away. The library was produced with UMI-ligation and nested PCR. The ligated cDNA was amplified in four rounds of PCR with nested alpha and beta constant region primers together with the SP2 primer. For the blood and skin samples, reverse transcription of TCR RNA was done with SuperScript IV along with alpha and beta constant region primers. An oligonucleotide carrying the Illumina SP2 primer and a UMI was ligated to the 3' end of the cDNA by means of T4 RNA ligase 1. The 12-nucleotide UMI consisted of two random hexamers with an eight-base spacer between the hexamers to prevent hairpin formation. From the second PCR onward, the TCR alpha and beta chain libraries were handled separately, and dual indexing was used for multiplexing. After pooling, the indexed libraries were analyzed by capillary electrophoresis and sequenced on either an Illumina MiSeq or NextSeq. PhiX DNA at about 5-7.5% was spiked into libraries to increase base diversity and improve cluster recognition. On the study's bioinformatics: Demultiplexor took UMIs from read 2, joined the UMIs to the TCR sequence from read 1, and separated reads according to sample indices. V and J genes and V-J junctions were identified by Decombinator, which gave every TCR a five-part identifier that included V and J deletions. Collapsinator used UMIs to correct sequencing errors and PCR amplification heterogeneity, yielding UMI-based abundance per TCR. CDR3Translator turned identifiers into nucleotide sequence, translated that sequence into amino acids, and pulled out CDR3 regions based on terminal motifs. Error-corrected counts of alpha and beta TCRs from blood and skin were compared after being normalized to the amount of input RNA. TCRdb reanalyzed the raw reads on its own, using fastp at Q25 for trimming and MiXCR for clone calling, and kept in-frame beta chains. Records with the same CDR3 protein are collapsed into one entry carrying the most frequent genes and DNA. In this record, the V and J calls reflect TCRdb's handling and not the investigators' own analysis. The sample table holds about 37,000 distinct CDR3 sequences, of which approximately 10% were seen once. Roughly 3.9% of the sample is in the top ten clones.

This TCR was sampled from an adult in good health. This chain joins TRBV2 to TRBJ1-2, with the D gene too uncertain to name. This specimen consisted of skin, obtained from a tuberculin skin test site. The nucleotide sequence is TGTGCCACGTCATTGGGGAATAGTAACTATGGCTACACCTTC. Its protein product is CATSLGNSNYGYTF.